A selection of T cell receptor beta chains follows, all from one sample in a study of T-cell reconstitution after alpha-beta-depleted transplantation in children. TCRdb processed the PCR reads anew with MiXCR; each CDR3 protein has one entry. The profile shows more than 500,000 distinct CDR3 sequences, roughly 10% of them singletons. This material consisted of PBMCs, mostly from graft donor cells, taken 180 days after TCRalphabeta/CD19-depleted stem cell transplant. Receptor source: a female patient aged 2-15 years who had a stem cell transplant for aplastic anemia, so the T cells may come from the graft donor. The CDR3 runs from the conserved cysteine through the conserved F or W. The D gene is left open where the match is weak. Not every row has a clone size; where given, it reads once, few, many or a size class.

DNA	CDR3	size	D	J	V
TGTGCCAGCAGTCCGGACCCGCGATGGGACAGGGGGTACACAGATACGCAGTATTTT	CASSPDPRWDRGYTDTQYF	.	TRBD1	TRBJ2-3	TRBV28
TGCGCCAGCAGCCTAGGACCCCAGACGGGGGAGCTGTTTTTT	CASSLGPQTGELFF	.	.	TRBJ2-2	TRBV5-1
TGCGCCAGCAGCTTGGTCGCAGGCAAGGTCGAGCAGTACTTC	CASSLVAGKVEQYF	many	.	TRBJ2-7	TRBV5-1
TGTGCCAGTAACGACGCGGGCTTGAACACTGAAGCTTTCTTT	CASNDAGLNTEAFF	few	.	TRBJ1-1	TRBV19
TGTGCCACCAGCACACCTGGGAGCGGGGAGCTGTTTTTT	CATSTPGSGELFF	few	.	TRBJ2-2	TRBV15
TGTGCCAGCAGTTACGGGGCAGAAAATCAGCCCCAGCATTTT	CASSYGAENQPQHF	.	.	TRBJ1-5	TRBV6-5
TGTGCCAGCAGTTTATCAGCTAGCACAGATACGCAGTATTTT	CASSLSASTDTQYF	many	.	TRBJ2-3	TRBV27
TGCAGTGCTAGAGATCTGGGTGAAAAACTGTTTTTT	CSARDLGEKLFF	.	.	TRBJ1-4	TRBV20-1
TGTGCCAGCAGCGCCCGGGACAGGGATTACGAGCAGTACTTC	CASSARDRDYEQYF	few	TRBD1	TRBJ2-7	TRBV7-9
TGTGCCAGCAGTTTTCAGGGTCCCTCCTACAATGAGCAGTTCTTC	CASSFQGPSYNEQFF	many	.	TRBJ2-1	TRBV27
TGTGCCAGCAGTTACTCGCGCCCGACAGGGGGTCGCGAAAAACTGTTTTTT	CASSYSRPTGGREKLFF	.	TRBD1	TRBJ1-4	TRBV6-5
TGCAGTGCTAGGGGTCCCGGGACAGGCCCCCGGGATACGCAGTATTTT	CSARGPGTGPRDTQYF	.	TRBD1	TRBJ2-3	TRBV20-1
TGTGCCAGCAGTGAGGGCCGGAAGAGCTCCTATAATTCACCCCTCCACTTT	CASSEGRKSSYNSPLHF	.	.	TRBJ1-6	TRBV25-1
TGTGCCAGCAGTTCCGCAACGGGAGGTGAGCAGTTCTTC	CASSSATGGEQFF	few	TRBD2	TRBJ2-1	TRBV28
TGTGCCAGCAGTCCCTCCAGAAAGGGAAACTATGGCTACACCTTC	CASSPSRKGNYGYTF	.	.	TRBJ1-2	TRBV28
TGTGCCAGCAGTTTTTACAGTCAAGAGACCCAGTACTTC	CASSFYSQETQYF	few	.	TRBJ2-5	TRBV12-3/TRBV12-4
TGTGCCATCAGTGCTAGCTCCTACGAGCAGTACTTC	CAISASSYEQYF	few	.	TRBJ2-7	TRBV10-3
TGTGCCAGCGGAAGACAGACCTACACTGAAGCTTTCTTT	CASGRQTYTEAFF	few	.	TRBJ1-1	TRBV28
TGTGCCAGCAGCTTAGTATTCAGTTTGGCGGGAGACTACAATGAGCAGTTCTTC	CASSLVFSLAGDYNEQFF	.	TRBD2	TRBJ2-1	TRBV7-6
TGTGCCAGCCGGACAGGGCGTAGAGAGACCCAGTACTTC	CASRTGRRETQYF	.	TRBD1	TRBJ2-5	TRBV7-8
TGTGCCAGCAGCCGAGACAGCTACGACCAGTACTTC	CASSRDSYDQYF	.	.	TRBJ2-7	TRBV7-2
TGCAGTGCTAGAGACCTTTATACCGGGGAGCTGTTTTTT	CSARDLYTGELFF	.	.	TRBJ2-2	TRBV20-1
TGCAGTGCTAGAGATGTGTCGCGGAGGACCGGGGAGCTGTTTTTT	CSARDVSRRTGELFF	many	.	TRBJ2-2	TRBV20-1
TGCAGTGCTAAAAGTGGACAGCCCCAGCATTTT	CSAKSGQPQHF	few	.	TRBJ1-5	TRBV20-1
TGCGCCAGCAGCCAATTGGGACAGGGGGCCCCTGGGGCCAACGTCCTGACTTTC	CASSQLGQGAPGANVLTF	.	TRBD1	TRBJ2-6	TRBV4-3
TGTGCCAGCAGTGAATGGATTAGGGAGGGCACTGAAGCTTTCTTT	CASSEWIREGTEAFF	.	.	TRBJ1-1	TRBV25-1
TGTGCCAGCAGCTTATACATGAATGAAAAACTGTTTTTT	CASSLYMNEKLFF	few	.	TRBJ1-4	TRBV7-2
TGTGCCAGCAGCTCCAATCCGGGGTATAATTCACCCCTCCACTTT	CASSSNPGYNSPLHF	many	.	TRBJ1-6	TRBV7-8
TGTGCCAGCAGCTCACCGGGACAGGGACTCTATAGCAATCAGCCCCAGCATTTT	CASSSPGQGLYSNQPQHF	.	TRBD1	TRBJ1-5	TRBV28
TGCAGTGCTAGAGATCAGACAGGGGGCAACTATGGCTACACCTTC	CSARDQTGGNYGYTF	.	TRBD1	TRBJ1-2	TRBV20-1
TGCGCCAGCAGCTTGGCGGGGGGCGGAAGCACAGATACGCAGTATTTT	CASSLAGGGSTDTQYF	.	.	TRBJ2-3	TRBV5-1
TGCAGCGTTGGGGGACTAGCCCTAAACAATGAGCAGTTCTTC	CSVGGLALNNEQFF	few	TRBD2	TRBJ2-1	TRBV29-1
TGCAGCGTTGAGGCTACACAGGGGGTTGTTACTGAAGCTTTCTTT	CSVEATQGVVTEAFF	.	TRBD1	TRBJ1-1	TRBV29-1
TGTGCCACCAGATGGAGGAGCGGCACAGATACGCAGTATTTT	CATRWRSGTDTQYF	few	.	TRBJ2-3	TRBV5-4
TGTGCCAGCAGATCCCCGGGACAGGGGGGAGCTGGGGCCAACGTCCTGACTTTC	CASRSPGQGGAGANVLTF	few	TRBD1	TRBJ2-6	TRBV11-1
TGCAGTGCTAGAGCCGGGATCTCCTACGAGCAGTACTTC	CSARAGISYEQYF	many	.	TRBJ2-7	TRBV20-1
TGTGCCAGCAGCATGCTAGGACAGGGGAGGTACTACGAGCAGTACTTC	CASSMLGQGRYYEQYF	few	TRBD1	TRBJ2-7	TRBV7-2
TGCAGCGCAGGAGGAGGGTTCCAAGAGACCCAGTACTTC	CSAGGGFQETQYF	.	.	TRBJ2-5	TRBV29-1
TGTGCCAGCAGCTTCCTGCCCGGCACTTTGAACACCGGGGAGCTGTTTTTT	CASSFLPGTLNTGELFF	.	.	TRBJ2-2	TRBV11-2
TGCGCCAGCAGCTCATACACAGGGGGCACTGAAGCTTTCTTT	CASSSYTGGTEAFF	.	TRBD1	TRBJ1-1	TRBV5-1
TGCGCCGGCAGCTGGAACAGGGAGCTGGGGACGAACACCGGGGAGCTGTTTTTT	CAGSWNRELGTNTGELFF	.	.	TRBJ2-2	TRBV5-1
TGTGCCAGCATTCAACTCGGGAGTTACAATGAGCAGTTCTTC	CASIQLGSYNEQFF	.	.	TRBJ2-1	TRBV6-1
TGCGCCAGCAGCTTGGATACAGGGGGACACAATGAGCAGTTCTTC	CASSLDTGGHNEQFF	.	TRBD1	TRBJ2-1	TRBV5-1
TGTGCCAGCACTGGACTACTCACCGGGGAGCTGTTTTTT	CASTGLLTGELFF	few	.	TRBJ2-2	TRBV18
TGCGCCAGCAGCCAAGATCCAGGCGTGGGTCAGCCCCAGCATTTT	CASSQDPGVGQPQHF	.	.	TRBJ1-5	TRBV4-1
TGCAGTGCTACAGGGGCTGGCAATCAGCCCCAGCATTTT	CSATGAGNQPQHF	few	.	TRBJ1-5	TRBV20-1
TGTGCCAGCAGCGTAGGGGTTACGGGGGAGCTGTTTTTT	CASSVGVTGELFF	few	.	TRBJ2-2	TRBV9
TGTGCCAGCAGCGTAGGGACTAGCGGCTCCTACAATGAGCAGTTCTTC	CASSVGTSGSYNEQFF	many	TRBD2	TRBJ2-1	TRBV9
TGTGCCAGCAGTCTCAGGGAGAGGGCCAATCAGCCCCAGCATTTT	CASSLRERANQPQHF	.	.	TRBJ1-5	TRBV6-1
TGTGCCAGCACCTACGGACAGTCCCTCTCCTACAATGAGCAGTTCTTC	CASTYGQSLSYNEQFF	.	.	TRBJ2-1	TRBV5-6
TGTGCCAGCACCGATCTGACGAACACTGAAGCTTTCTTT	CASTDLTNTEAFF	.	.	TRBJ1-1	TRBV7-9